At least ten counts were recorded for the clone carrying this T cell receptor (beta chain). The CDR3 runs 12 residues. V was pared by 5 bases and J by 4 bases, with 9 bases between. Unique molecular identifier tags were affixed to discrete cDNA molecules. TCRdb reprocessed the 5' RACE reads via MiXCR and lists one record per CDR3 protein. Of about 64,000 distinct CDR3 sequences listed, around 4.6% are singletons. These data are taken from a study of early T cells in non-severe SARS-CoV-2 infection. Study in general: Unsorted whole-blood RNA was sequenced in bulk, leaving chains unpaired.

The sequence derives from an adult who was a healthcare worker with PCR-confirmed SARS-CoV-2 infection or an uninfected control (not recorded which). V and J are TRBV12-3 or TRBV12-4 and TRBJ2-7; tentatively, D is TRBD2 (5 bases). Sequenced: whole blood. CDR3 loop: CASSPSGYEQYF. DNA of the CDR3: TGTGCCAGCAGTCCGTCGGGATACGAGCAGTACTTC.